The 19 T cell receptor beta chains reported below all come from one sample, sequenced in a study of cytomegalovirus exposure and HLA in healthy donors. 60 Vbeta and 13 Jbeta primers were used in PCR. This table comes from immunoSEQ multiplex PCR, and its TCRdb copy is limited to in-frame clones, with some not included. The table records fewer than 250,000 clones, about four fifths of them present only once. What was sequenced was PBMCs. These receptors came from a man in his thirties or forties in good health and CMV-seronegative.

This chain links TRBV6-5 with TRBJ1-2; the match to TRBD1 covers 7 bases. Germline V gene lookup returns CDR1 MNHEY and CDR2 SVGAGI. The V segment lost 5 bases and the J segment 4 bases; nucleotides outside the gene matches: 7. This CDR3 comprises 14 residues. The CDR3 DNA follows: TGTGCCAGCAGTGCTGACAGGGCTACCTATGGCTACACCTTC. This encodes CASSADRATYGYTF.

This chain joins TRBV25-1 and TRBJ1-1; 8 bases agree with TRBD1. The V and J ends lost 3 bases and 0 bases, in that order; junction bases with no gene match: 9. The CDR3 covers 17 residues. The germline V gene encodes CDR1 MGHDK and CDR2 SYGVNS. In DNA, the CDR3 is TGTGCCAGCAGTGATCTCAGGGGGCCTTTAGTGAACACTGAAGCTTTCTTT. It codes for CASSDLRGPLVNTEAFF.

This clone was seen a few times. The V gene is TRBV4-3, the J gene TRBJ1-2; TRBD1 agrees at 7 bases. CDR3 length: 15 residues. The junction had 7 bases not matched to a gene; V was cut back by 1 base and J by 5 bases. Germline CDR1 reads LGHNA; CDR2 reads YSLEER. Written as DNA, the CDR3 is TGCGCCAGCAGCCAAGTTAATTCAGGGGGATATGGCTACACCTTC. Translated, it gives CASSQVNSGGYGYTF.

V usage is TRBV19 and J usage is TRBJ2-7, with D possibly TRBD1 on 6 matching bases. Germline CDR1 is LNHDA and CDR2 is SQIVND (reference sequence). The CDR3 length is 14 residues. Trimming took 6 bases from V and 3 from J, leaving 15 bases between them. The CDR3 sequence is CASSLRKQGYEQYF. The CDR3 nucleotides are TGTGCCAGTAGCCTCCGCAAACAGGGCTACGAGCAGTACTTC.

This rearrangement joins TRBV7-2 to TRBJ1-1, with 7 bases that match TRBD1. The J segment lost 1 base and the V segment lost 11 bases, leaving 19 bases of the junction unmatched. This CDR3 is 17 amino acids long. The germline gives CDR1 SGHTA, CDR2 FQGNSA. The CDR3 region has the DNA TGTGCCGGCCCGCGACAGGGAGGTATGAAGAGGAACACTGAAGCTTTCTTT. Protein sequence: CAGPRQGGMKRNTEAFF.

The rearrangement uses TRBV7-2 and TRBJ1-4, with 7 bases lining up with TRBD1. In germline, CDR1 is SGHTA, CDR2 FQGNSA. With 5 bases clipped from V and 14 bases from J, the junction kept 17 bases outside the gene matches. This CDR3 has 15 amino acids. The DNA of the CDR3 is TGTGCCAGCAGCCCCGCCGAGACAGGGAACCCGCGGCTGTTTTTT. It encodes CASSPAETGNPRLFF. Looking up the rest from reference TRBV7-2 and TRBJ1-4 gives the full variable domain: GAGVSQSPSNKVTEKGKDVELRCDPISGHTALYWYRQSLGQGLEFLIYFQGNSAPDKSGLPSDRFSAERTGGSVSTLTIQRTQQEDSAVYLCASSPAETGNPRLFFGSGTQLSVL.

The CDR3 nucleotides read TGCGCCAGCAGCTGGGGGGGCTTGGACAGGGACACCGGGGAGCTGTTTTTT. Protein product: CASSWGGLDRDTGELFF. The V and J genes are TRBV5-1 and TRBJ2-2; possible D gene TRBD1, 8 bases. Germline CDR1 SGHRS, CDR2 YFSETQ. There are 17 residues in the CDR3. V gave up 3 bases and J gave up 3 bases, with 18 bases separating them.

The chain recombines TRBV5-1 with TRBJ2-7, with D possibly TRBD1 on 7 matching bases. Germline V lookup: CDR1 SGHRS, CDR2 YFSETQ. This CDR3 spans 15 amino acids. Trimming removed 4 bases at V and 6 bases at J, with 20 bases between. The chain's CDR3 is CASSVGSGGKGEQYF. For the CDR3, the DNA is TGCGCCAGCAGCGTGGGGTCAGGGGGGAAAGGCGAGCAGTACTTC.

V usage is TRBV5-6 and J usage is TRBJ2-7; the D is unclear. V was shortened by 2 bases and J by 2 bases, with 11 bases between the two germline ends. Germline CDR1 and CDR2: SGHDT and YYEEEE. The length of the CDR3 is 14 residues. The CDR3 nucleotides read TGTGCCAGCAGCTTCCTCGAGAGGACCTACGAGCAGTACTTC. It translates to CASSFLERTYEQYF.

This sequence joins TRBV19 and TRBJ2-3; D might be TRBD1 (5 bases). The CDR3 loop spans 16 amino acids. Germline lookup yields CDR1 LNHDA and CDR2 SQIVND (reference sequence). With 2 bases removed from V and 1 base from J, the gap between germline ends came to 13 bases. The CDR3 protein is CASSITRVLGTDTQYF. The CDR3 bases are TGTGCCAGTAGTATAACCAGGGTCCTAGGCACAGATACGCAGTATTTT.

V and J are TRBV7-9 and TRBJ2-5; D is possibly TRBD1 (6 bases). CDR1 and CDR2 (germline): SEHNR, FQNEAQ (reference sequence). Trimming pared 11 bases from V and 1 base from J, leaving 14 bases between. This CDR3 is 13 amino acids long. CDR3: CAVPDSPQETQYF. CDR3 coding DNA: TGTGCCGTCCCGGACAGCCCCCAAGAGACCCAGTACTTC.

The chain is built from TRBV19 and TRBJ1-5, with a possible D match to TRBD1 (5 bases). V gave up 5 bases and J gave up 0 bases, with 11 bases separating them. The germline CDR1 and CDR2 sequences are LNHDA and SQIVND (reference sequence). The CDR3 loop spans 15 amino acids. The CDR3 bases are TGTGCCAGTAGTGGGGCGGCCAATAGCAATCAGCCCCAGCATTTT. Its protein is CASSGAANSNQPQHF.

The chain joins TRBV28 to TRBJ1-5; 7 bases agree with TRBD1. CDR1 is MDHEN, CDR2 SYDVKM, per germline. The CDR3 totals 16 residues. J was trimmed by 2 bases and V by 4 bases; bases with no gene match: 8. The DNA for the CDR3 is TGTGCCAGCAGTTCTCGACAGGGAGCTGGCAATCAGCCCCAGCATTTT. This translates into CASSSRQGAGNQPQHF.

This CDR3 reads CASSLQQGREKLFF. The CDR3 DNA sequence: TGTGCCAGCAGCTTACAACAGGGGAGGGAAAAACTGTTTTTT. V and J are TRBV7-8 and TRBJ1-4; 7 bases map to TRBD1. The CDR3 loop spans 14 amino acids. The germline gives CDR1 SGHVS, CDR2 FQNEAQ. V gave up 2 bases and J gave up 8 bases; unmatched junction bases: 5.

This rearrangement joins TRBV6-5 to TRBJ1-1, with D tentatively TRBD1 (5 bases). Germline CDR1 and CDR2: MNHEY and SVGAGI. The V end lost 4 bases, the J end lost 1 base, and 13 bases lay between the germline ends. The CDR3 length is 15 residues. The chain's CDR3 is CASSSQGAANTEAFF. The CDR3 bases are TGTGCCAGCAGTTCCCAAGGGGCGGCGAACACTGAAGCTTTCTTT.

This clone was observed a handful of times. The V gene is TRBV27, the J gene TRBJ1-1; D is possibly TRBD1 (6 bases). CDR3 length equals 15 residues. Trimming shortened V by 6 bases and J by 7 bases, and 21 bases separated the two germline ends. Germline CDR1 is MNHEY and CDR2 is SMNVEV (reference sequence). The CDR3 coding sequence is TGTGCCAGCAGGACATTAACAGGGACCCAGGATGAAGCTTTCTTT. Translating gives CASRTLTGTQDEAFF.

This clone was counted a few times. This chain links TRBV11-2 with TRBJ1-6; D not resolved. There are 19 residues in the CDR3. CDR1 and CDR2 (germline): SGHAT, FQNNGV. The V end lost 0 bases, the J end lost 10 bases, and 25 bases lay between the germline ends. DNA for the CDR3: TGTGCCAGCAGCTTAGACCGCGGACGGATCAAACCAGGCGGGTCACCCCTCCACTTT. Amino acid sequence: CASSLDRGRIKPGGSPLHF.

The chain's CDR3 is CASSFPGISGNTIYF. The CDR3 DNA sequence: TGTGCCAGCAGTTTTCCGGGGATCAGTGGAAACACCATATATTTT. The chain is built from TRBV28 and TRBJ1-3; no reliable D call. Trimming removed 3 bases at V and 3 bases at J, with 12 bases between. Per the germline V gene, CDR1 is MDHEN and CDR2 is SYDVKM. CDR3 length: 15 amino acids.

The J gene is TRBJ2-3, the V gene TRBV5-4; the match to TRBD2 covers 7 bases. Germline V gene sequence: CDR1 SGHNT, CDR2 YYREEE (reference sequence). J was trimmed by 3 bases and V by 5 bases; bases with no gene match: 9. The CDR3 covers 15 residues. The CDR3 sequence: CASSFASGGTDTQYF. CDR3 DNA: TGTGCCAGCAGTTTTGCGTCCGGGGGGACAGATACGCAGTATTTT.